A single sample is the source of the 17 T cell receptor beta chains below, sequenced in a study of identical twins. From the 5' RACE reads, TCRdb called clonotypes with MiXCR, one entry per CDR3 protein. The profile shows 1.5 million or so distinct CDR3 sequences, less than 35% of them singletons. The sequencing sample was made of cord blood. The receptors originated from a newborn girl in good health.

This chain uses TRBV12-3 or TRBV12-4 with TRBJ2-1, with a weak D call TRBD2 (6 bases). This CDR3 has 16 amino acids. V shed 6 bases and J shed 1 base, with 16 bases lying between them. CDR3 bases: TGTGCCAGCAGGGGGATGGGGGGAGGATCCTACAATGAGCAGTTCTTC. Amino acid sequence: CASRGMGGGSYNEQFF.

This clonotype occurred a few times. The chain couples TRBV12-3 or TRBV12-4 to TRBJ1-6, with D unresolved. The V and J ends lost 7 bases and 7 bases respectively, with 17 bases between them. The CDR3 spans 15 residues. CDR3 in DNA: TGTGCCAGCACGAACTCTAGAGGGTGGAATTCACCCCTCCACTTT. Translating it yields CASTNSRGWNSPLHF.

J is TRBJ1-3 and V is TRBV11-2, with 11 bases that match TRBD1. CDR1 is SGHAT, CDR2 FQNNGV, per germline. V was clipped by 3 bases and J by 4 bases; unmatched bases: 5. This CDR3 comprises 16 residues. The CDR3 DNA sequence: TGTGCCAGCAGCTTCGGACAGGGGGCAGGAGGAAACACCATATATTTT. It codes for CASSFGQGAGGNTIYF.

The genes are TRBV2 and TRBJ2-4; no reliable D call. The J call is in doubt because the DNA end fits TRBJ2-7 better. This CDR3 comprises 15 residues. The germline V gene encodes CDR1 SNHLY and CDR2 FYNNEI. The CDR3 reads CASSEAPGPNYEQYF. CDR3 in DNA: TGTGCCAGCAGTGAAGCCCCCGGGCCAAACTACGAGCAGTACTTC.

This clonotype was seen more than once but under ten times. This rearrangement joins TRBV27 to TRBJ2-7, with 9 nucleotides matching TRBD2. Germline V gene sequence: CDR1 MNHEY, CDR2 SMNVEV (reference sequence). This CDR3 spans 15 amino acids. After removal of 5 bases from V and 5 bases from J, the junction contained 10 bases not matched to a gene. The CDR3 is CASSRLAGEGNEQYF. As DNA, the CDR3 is TGTGCCAGCAGTCGTTTAGCGGGAGAAGGGAACGAGCAGTACTTC.

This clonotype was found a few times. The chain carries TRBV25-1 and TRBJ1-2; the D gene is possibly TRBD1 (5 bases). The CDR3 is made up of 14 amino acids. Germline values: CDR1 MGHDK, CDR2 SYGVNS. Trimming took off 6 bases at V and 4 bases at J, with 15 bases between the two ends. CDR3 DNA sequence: TGTGCCAGCAGATCGGGAGGGGCAGGCTATGGCTACACCTTC. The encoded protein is CASRSGGAGYGYTF.

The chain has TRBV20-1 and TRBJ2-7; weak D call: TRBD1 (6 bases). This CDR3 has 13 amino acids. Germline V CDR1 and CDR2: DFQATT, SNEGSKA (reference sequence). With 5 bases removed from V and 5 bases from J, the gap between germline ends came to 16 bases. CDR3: CSAHSQGRNEQYF. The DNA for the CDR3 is TGCAGTGCTCACTCCCAGGGGCGCAACGAGCAGTACTTC.

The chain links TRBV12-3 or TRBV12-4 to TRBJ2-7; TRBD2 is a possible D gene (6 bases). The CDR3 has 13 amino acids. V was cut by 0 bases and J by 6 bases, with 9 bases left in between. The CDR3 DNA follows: TGTGCCAGCAGTTTAGCCGACGGGGGCGAGCAGTACTTC. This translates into CASSLADGGEQYF.

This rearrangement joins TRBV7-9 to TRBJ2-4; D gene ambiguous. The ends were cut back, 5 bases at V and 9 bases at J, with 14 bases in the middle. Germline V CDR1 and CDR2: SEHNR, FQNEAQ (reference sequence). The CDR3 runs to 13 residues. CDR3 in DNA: TGTGCCAGCAGCAAAGCACTTTCTGGCATTCAGTACTTC. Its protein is CASSKALSGIQYF.

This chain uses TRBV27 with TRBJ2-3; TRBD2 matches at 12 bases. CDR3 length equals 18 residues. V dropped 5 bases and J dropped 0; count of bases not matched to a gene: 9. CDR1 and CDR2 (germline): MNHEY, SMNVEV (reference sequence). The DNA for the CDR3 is TGTGCCAGCAGTCCGCGGACTAGCGGGATACCTAGCACAGATACGCAGTATTTT. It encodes CASSPRTSGIPSTDTQYF.

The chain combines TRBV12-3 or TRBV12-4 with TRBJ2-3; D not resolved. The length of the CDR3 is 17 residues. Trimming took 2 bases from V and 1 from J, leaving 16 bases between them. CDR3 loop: CASSLMAEPRGTDTQYF. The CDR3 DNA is TGTGCCAGCAGTTTAATGGCGGAGCCCCGTGGCACAGATACGCAGTATTTT.

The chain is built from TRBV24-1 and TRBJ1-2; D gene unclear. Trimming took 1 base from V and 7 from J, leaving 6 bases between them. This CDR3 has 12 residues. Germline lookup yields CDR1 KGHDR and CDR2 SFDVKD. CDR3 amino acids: CATSDLDTGYTF. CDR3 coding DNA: TGTGCCACCAGTGATTTAGACACTGGCTACACCTTC.

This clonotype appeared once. CDR3 nucleotides: TGTGCCAGCAGCCAAGACCCTGGGGGGCTTGGAAACACCATATATTTT. It specifies CASSQDPGGLGNTIYF. The chain carries TRBV4-2 and TRBJ1-3, with D possibly matching TRBD1 (6 bases). Trimming removed 0 bases from V and 3 bases from J, with 12 bases in between. Germline CDR1 and CDR2: LGHNA and YNFKEQ. This CDR3 has 16 residues.

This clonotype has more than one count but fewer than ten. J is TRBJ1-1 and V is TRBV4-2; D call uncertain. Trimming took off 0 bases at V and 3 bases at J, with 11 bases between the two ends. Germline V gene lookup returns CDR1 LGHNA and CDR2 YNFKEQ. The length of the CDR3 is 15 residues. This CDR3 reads CASSQDSGPDTEAFF. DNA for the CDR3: TGTGCCAGCAGCCAAGATAGTGGGCCGGACACTGAAGCTTTCTTT.

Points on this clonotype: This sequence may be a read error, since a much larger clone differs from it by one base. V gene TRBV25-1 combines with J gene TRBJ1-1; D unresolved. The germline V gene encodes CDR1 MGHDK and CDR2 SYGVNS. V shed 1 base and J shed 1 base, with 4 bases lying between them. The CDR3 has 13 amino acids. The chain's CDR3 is CASSEWANTEAFF. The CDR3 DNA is TGTGCCAGCAGTGAATGGGCGAACACTGAAGCTTTCTTT.

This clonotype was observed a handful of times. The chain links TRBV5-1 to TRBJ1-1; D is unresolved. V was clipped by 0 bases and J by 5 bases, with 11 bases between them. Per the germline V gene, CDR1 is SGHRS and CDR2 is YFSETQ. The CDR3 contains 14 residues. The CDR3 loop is CASSLATSPTEAFF. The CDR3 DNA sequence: TGCGCCAGCAGCTTGGCTACATCCCCTACTGAAGCTTTCTTT.

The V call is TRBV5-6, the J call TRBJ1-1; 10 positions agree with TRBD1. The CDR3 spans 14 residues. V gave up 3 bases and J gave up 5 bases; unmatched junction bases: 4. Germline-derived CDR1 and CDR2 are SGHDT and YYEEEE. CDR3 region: CASSWDRGGTEAFF. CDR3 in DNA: TGTGCCAGCAGCTGGGACAGGGGTGGAACTGAAGCTTTCTTT.